This T cell receptor (beta chain) was recovered during a study of blood T cell repertoires in COVID-19. As for the study in general: Acute-phase and convalescent COVID-19 samples originated in the United States, Italy and Spain. PBMCs, B-cell-depleted T cells, or T cells were the source of the cDNA or gDNA that made up the material.

As to this clone: Sequence at one end of the junction differs from germline and may be a read error.

The authors' processing: Estimation of nucleated cell counts was performed using reference gene primer amplification. TCRdb keeps only in-frame clones here, not all; method: immunoSEQ multiplex PCR. V and J calls and clone size come straight from that table; D and trimming were deduced from the DNA. The sample has around 320,000 clones, nearly 90% seen once. The CDR3 is 11 amino acids. The germline V gene has CDR1 GTSNPN and CDR2 SVGIG (reference sequence). Recruitment covered about 26 US areas and drew participants whose ages spanned roughly 18 to 89 years. The sequenced material came from PBMCs or T cells enriched from blood (not recorded which). The gene calls are TRBV30 and TRBJ1-1; D might be TRBD1 (6 bases). This sequence originates from a woman aged 18-29 years with acute COVID-19. The CDR3 sequence is CAWTAELEAFF. In DNA form, the CDR3 reads TGTGCTTGGACAGCGGAACTTGAAGCTTTCTTT. Drawing the rest from reference TRBV30 and TRBJ1-1, the complete variable domain is SQTIHQWPATLVQPVGSPLSLECTVEGTSNPNLYWYRQAAGRGLQLLFYSVGIGQISSEVPQNLSASRPQDRQFILSSKKLLLSDSGFYLCAWTAELEAFFGQGTRLTVV.